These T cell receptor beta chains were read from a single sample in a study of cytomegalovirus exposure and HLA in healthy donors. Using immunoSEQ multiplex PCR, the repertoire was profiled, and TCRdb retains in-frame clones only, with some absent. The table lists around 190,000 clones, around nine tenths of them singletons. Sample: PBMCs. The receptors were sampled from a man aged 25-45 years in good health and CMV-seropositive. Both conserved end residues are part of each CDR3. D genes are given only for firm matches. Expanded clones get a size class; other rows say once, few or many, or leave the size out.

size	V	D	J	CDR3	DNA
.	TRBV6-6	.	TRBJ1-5	CASSYGRTDRNQPQHF	TGTGCCAGCAGTTACGGAAGGACAGATCGCAATCAGCCCCAGCATTTT
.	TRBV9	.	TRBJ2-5	CASSVAQVGWETQYF	TGTGCCAGCAGCGTAGCGCAGGTTGGATGGGAGACCCAGTACTTC
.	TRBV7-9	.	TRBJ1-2	CASSLAWAGNGYTF	TGTGCCAGCAGCTTAGCGTGGGCAGGGAACGGCTACACCTTC
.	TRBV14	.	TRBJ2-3	CASSARLGGDTQYF	TGTGCCAGCAGCGCCAGACTAGGAGGGGATACGCAGTATTTT
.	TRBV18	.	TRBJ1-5	CASSPDTNQPQHF	TGTGCCAGCTCACCGGACACCAATCAGCCCCAGCATTTT
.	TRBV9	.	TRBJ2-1	CASSVGSGAYNEQFF	TGTGCCAGCAGCGTAGGATCGGGAGCTTACAATGAGCAGTTCTTC
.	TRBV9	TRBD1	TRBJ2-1	CASSGMDRGNEQFF	TGTGCCAGCAGCGGAATGGACAGGGGGAATGAGCAGTTCTTC
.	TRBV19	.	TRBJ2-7	CASSIVSGVAWYEQYF	TGTGCCAGTAGTATAGTATCGGGGGTTGCGTGGTACGAGCAGTACTTC
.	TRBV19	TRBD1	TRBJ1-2	CASSIGPQQGAHGYTF	TGTGCCAGTAGTATAGGGCCTCAACAGGGGGCCCATGGCTACACCTTC
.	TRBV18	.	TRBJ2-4	CASSPSAAKNIQYF	TGTGCCAGCTCACCATCCGCGGCCAAAAACATTCAGTACTTC
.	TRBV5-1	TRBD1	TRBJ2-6	CASSLTGENSGANVLTF	TGCGCCAGCAGCCTGACAGGGGAAAACTCTGGGGCCAACGTCCTGACTTTC
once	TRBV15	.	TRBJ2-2	CATSRSGYTGELFF	TGTGCCACCAGCAGGAGCGGATACACCGGGGAGCTGTTTTTT
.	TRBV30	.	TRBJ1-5	CAWNRDGGIGPQHF	TGTGCCTGGAACCGGGACGGGGGAATCGGTCCCCAGCATTTT
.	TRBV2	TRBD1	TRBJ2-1	CASSGWDREDEQFF	TGTGCCAGCAGTGGCTGGGACAGGGAGGATGAGCAGTTCTTC
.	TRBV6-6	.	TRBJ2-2	CASSRRRGNTGELFF	TGTGCCAGCAGCCGGCGGCGGGGGAACACCGGGGAGCTGTTTTTT
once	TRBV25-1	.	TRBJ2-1	CASSDPPYNEQFF	TGTGCCAGCAGTGACCCACCTTACAATGAGCAGTTCTTC
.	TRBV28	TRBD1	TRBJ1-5	CASSLDREGSNQPQHF	TGTGCCAGCAGTTTGGACAGGGAGGGCAGCAATCAGCCCCAGCATTTT
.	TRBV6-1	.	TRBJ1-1	CASSGTVLNTEAFF	TGTGCCAGCAGTGGGACAGTTCTGAACACTGAAGCTTTCTTT
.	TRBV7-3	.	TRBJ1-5	CASSRTPNQPQHF	TGTGCCAGCAGCCGAACCCCAAATCAGCCCCAGCATTTT
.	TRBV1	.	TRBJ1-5	CTSSQGTEADYSNQPQHF	TGCACCAGCAGCCAAGGTACGGAGGCAGACTATAGCAATCAGCCCCAGCATTTT
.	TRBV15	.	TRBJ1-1	CATSRDPLIAEAFF	TGTGCCACCAGCAGAGATCCCCTTATCGCTGAAGCTTTCTTT
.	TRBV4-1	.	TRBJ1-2	CASSQVAGTPTPWGYTF	TGCGCCAGCAGCCAAGTCGCCGGGACACCTACTCCGTGGGGCTACACCTTC
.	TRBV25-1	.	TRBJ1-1	CASNPPGPSTEAFF	TGTGCCAGCAACCCTCCAGGGCCGAGCACTGAAGCTTTCTTT
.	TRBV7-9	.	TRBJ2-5	CASSLGRGLSATQYF	TGTGCCAGCAGCTTAGGGCGTGGACTCTCTGCGACCCAGTACTTC
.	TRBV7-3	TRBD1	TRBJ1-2	CASSRRGGQVGGPNYGYTF	TGTGCCAGCAGCCGAAGGGGGGGACAGGTAGGAGGGCCTAACTATGGCTACACCTTC
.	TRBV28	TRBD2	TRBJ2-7	CASTSGYEQYF	TGTGCCAGCACTAGCGGTTACGAGCAGTACTTC
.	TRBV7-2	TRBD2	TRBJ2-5	CASSVPSGQETQYF	TGTGCCAGCAGCGTTCCTAGCGGACAAGAGACCCAGTACTTC
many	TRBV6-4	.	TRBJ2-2	CASSDDSNTGELFF	TGTGCCAGCAGTGACGACTCCAACACCGGGGAGCTGTTTTTT
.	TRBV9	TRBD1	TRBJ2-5	CASSYRGNQETQYF	TGTGCCAGCAGCTACAGGGGGAACCAAGAGACCCAGTACTTC
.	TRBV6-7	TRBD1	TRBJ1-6	CASSYGTGGNSPLHF	TGTGCCAGCAGTTACGGGACAGGGGGAAATTCACCCCTCCACTTT
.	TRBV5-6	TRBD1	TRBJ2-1	CASYRGLLDEQFF	TGTGCCAGCTATAGGGGGCTGTTGGATGAGCAGTTCTTC
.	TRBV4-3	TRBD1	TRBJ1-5	CASSQSGTGSQPQHF	TGCGCCAGCAGCCAATCCGGGACAGGGAGTCAGCCCCAGCATTTT
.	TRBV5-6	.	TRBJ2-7	CASSAGYLQGSEQYF	TGTGCCAGCAGCGCGGGGTATTTACAGGGGAGCGAGCAGTACTTC
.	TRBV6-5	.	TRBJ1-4	CASSQGLRNEKLFF	TGTGCCAGCAGTCAGGGACTTAGGAATGAAAAACTGTTTTTT
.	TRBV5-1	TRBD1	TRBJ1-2	CASSREPVTGANYGYTF	TGCGCCAGCAGCAGGGAGCCGGTCACAGGGGCTAACTATGGCTACACCTTC
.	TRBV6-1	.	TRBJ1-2	CASRDGGLGGYTF	TGTGCCAGCAGAGACGGGGGGCTGGGGGGCTACACCTTC
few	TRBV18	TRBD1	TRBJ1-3	CASSPGTGVGNTIYF	TGTGCCAGCTCGCCCGGGACAGGGGTTGGAAACACCATATATTTT
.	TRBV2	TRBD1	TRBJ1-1	CASKTGGSGTEAFF	TGTGCCAGTAAAACAGGGGGCTCGGGGACTGAAGCTTTCTTT
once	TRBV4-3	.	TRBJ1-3	CASSRTATAGNTIYF	TGCGCCAGCAGCCGAACCGCGACAGCTGGAAACACCATATATTTT
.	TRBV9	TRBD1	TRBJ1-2	CASSFRQGSTYGYTF	TGTGCCAGCAGCTTTAGACAGGGGAGTACCTATGGCTACACCTTC
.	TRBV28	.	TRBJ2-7	CASSTTVSYEQYF	TGTGCCAGCAGTACGACAGTCTCCTACGAGCAGTACTTC
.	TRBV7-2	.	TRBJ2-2	CASSLTTGATGELFF	TGTGCCAGCAGCTTAACGACAGGAGCCACCGGGGAGCTGTTTTTT
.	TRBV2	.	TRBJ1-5	CASSELGLKTQPQHF	TGTGCCAGCAGTGAGTTGGGGTTGAAGACTCAGCCCCAGCATTTT
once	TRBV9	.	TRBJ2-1	CASSLTGRGLPNEQFF	TGTGCCAGCAGCCTCACCGGAAGGGGTTTGCCCAATGAGCAGTTCTTC
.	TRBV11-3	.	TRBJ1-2	CASSAGTTDNYGYTF	TGTGCCAGCAGCGCCGGGACAACGGATAACTATGGCTACACCTTC
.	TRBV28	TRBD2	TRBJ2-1	CASQAGGGYNEQFF	TGTGCCAGCCAGGCGGGAGGGGGTTACAATGAGCAGTTCTTC
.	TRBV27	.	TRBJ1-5	CASSGSGAWPQHF	TGTGCCAGCAGTGGATCAGGGGCTTGGCCCCAGCATTTT
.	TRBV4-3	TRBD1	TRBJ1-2	CASSQDRTGYGYTF	TGCGCCAGCAGCCAAGATCGGACAGGCTATGGCTACACCTTC
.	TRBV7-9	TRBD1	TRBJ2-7	CASSSTDRGSYEQYF	TGTGCCAGCAGCTCGACGGACAGGGGGTCCTACGAGCAGTACTTC
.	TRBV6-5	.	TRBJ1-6	CASGGGNSPLHF	TGTGCCAGCGGGGGAGGGAATTCACCCCTCCACTTT
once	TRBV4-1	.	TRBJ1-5	CASSQEGQPQHF	TGCGCCAGCAGCCAAGAGGGACAGCCCCAGCATTTT
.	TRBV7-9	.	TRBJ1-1	CASRLVSPAAINTEAFF	TGTGCCAGCAGGTTGGTTTCACCCGCCGCTATTAACACTGAAGCTTTCTTT
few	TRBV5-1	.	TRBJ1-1	CASSLEDYTEAFF	TGCGCCAGCAGCTTGGAGGACTACACTGAAGCTTTCTTT
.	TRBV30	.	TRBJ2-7	CAWSVGRAGEQYF	TGTGCCTGGAGTGTGGGCAGGGCGGGGGAGCAGTACTTC
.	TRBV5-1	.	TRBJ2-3	CASTLGLGGSDTQYF	TGCGCCAGCACCCTGGGGTTGGGGGGATCAGATACGCAGTATTTT